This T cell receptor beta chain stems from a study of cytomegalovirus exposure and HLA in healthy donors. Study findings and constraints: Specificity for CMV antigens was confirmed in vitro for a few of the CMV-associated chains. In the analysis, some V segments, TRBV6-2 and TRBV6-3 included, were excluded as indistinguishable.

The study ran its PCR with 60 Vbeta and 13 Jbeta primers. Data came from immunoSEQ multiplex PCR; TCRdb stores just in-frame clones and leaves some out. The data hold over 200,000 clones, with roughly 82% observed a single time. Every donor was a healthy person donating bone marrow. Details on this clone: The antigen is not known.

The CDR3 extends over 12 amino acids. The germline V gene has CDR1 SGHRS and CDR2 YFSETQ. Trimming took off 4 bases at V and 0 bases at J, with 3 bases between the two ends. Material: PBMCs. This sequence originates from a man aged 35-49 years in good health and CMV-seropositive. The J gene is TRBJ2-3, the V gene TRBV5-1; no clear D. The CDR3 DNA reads TGCGCCAGCAGCCGGAGCACAGATACGCAGTATTTT. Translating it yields CASSRSTDTQYF.